The entry below describes one T cell receptor beta chain. The source of the sample is a study of control samples from healthy donors and cancer patients. From germline, CDR1 is KGHSY and CDR2 FQNENV. The CDR3 consists of 14 residues. Trimming removed 3 bases from V and 2 bases from J; junction bases left unmatched: 1. TCRdb's table, derived via immunoSEQ multiplex PCR, lists solely in-frame clones and lacks some. The sample shows 110,000 or so clones, 90% of them seen only once. Sequenced sample: blood. V usage is TRBV16 and J usage is TRBJ2-5; TRBD1 agrees at 9 bases. The TCR was taken from a human donor in good health. The donor label of this sample is uncertain. The CDR3 loop reads CASSQGTGQETQYF. The CDR3 DNA sequence: TGTGCCAGCAGCCAGGGGACAGGGCAAGAGACCCAGTACTTC.